Sequencing of this TCR beta chain was carried out in a study of T cells after posttransplantation cyclophosphamide. Study-wide results and limits: Later post-transplant blood repertoires were often dominated by donor CD8+ memory clones. TRB overlap between skin or GI tissue T cells and blood was limited. Recipient CMV seropositivity and CMV reactivation strongly tracked TRB clonality.

The data were produced by immunoSEQ multiplex PCR, yet TCRdb's version contains in-frame clones alone and is incomplete. This sample carries 5,000 to 5,500 clones, none of them present only once. This clone was counted many times. Its target is not known. CDR1 is SGHDN, CDR2 FVKESK, per germline. CDR3 size: 19 residues. The V gene end was trimmed by 0 bases and the J gene end by 8 bases; junction bases not matched to a gene: 18. A marrow graft followed busulfan-fludarabine conditioning, with cyclophosphamide on days +3 and +4. The sequence was collected from a female patient in her 30s who received an allogeneic stem cell transplant from an unrelated donor, was CMV-positive, and had acute and chronic GVHD. Some T cells may be the graft donor's. This specimen was PBMCs, taken after allogeneic stem cell transplant with posttransplant cyclophosphamide. V usage is TRBV14 and J usage is TRBJ1-4; TRBD1 matches 7 bases. Here the CDR3 reads CASSQDPRYSGTVIEKLFF. CDR3 nucleotides: TGTGCCAGCAGCCAAGATCCGCGTTACTCTGGGACAGTAATAGAAAAACTGTTTTTT.